The 26 T cell receptor beta chains in this list originate from one sample, sequenced in a study of blood T cell repertoires in COVID-19. The protocol was immunoSEQ multiplex PCR, while the TCRdb copy is restricted to in-frame clones and leaves out a portion. This table has 140,000 to 150,000 clones, roughly 80% appearing once. The sequenced material came from peripheral blood. Receptors were obtained from a man aged 50 to 60 with acute or convalescent COVID-19.

This clone has more than one count but fewer than ten. This sequence joins TRBV5-1 and TRBJ1-3, with TRBD1 as a possible D gene (6 bases). There are 15 residues in the CDR3. Germline V lookup: CDR1 SGHRS, CDR2 YFSETQ. The ends were cut back, 0 bases at V and 1 base at J, with 8 bases in the middle. CDR3 coding DNA: TGCGCCAGCAGCTTGGGGGGGCTATCTGGAAACACCATATATTTT. Protein product: CASSLGGLSGNTIYF.

The chain combines TRBV5-4 with TRBJ2-1; 7 nucleotides agree with TRBD1. Germline loops: CDR1 SGHNT, CDR2 YYREEE (reference sequence). Trimming at V came to 6 bases and at J to 4 bases, leaving 7 bases not matched to a gene. The length of the CDR3 is 14 residues. CDR3 region: CASTLGTAYNEQFF. In nucleotides, the CDR3 is TGTGCCAGCACCCTCGGGACAGCATACAATGAGCAGTTCTTC.

This clone was counted a few times. One end of the junction does not line up with germline, which may come from a read error. This chain links TRBV5-6 with TRBJ1-2, with 8 bases fitting TRBD1. This CDR3 comprises 14 residues. Germline lookup yields CDR1 SGHDT and CDR2 YYEEEE. The CDR3 nucleotides read TGTGCCAGCAGGTTGGGACAGGACGACTATGGCTACACCTTC. It specifies CASRLGQDDYGYTF.

The V call is TRBV10-1, the J call TRBJ2-1; unclear D gene. Germline CDR1 WNHNN, CDR2 SYGVQD (reference sequence). This CDR3 contains 13 residues. V was clipped by 2 bases and J by 2 bases, with 4 bases between them. The CDR3 protein is CASSEGTYNEQFF. As DNA, the CDR3 is TGCGCCAGCAGTGAGGGCACCTACAATGAGCAGTTCTTC.

The chain links TRBV28 to TRBJ1-2; tentative D call: TRBD1 (6 bases). Per germline, CDR1 MDHEN and CDR2 SYDVKM. V was clipped by 8 bases and J by 7 bases, with 17 bases between them. CDR3 size: 13 residues. CDR3 bases: TGTGCCAGCGCAGGGTTTTCAGGGGTTGGCTACACCTTC. This translates into CASAGFSGVGYTF.

The rearrangement links TRBV19 to TRBJ1-2; D is perhaps TRBD1 (5 bases). V lost 4 bases and J 0 bases, leaving 15 bases between the germline ends. This CDR3 comprises 16 residues. Per the germline V gene, CDR1 is LNHDA and CDR2 is SQIVND (reference sequence). The CDR3 loop reads CASSTLDRPPNYGYTF. In nucleotides, the CDR3 is TGTGCCAGTAGTACCCTTGACAGACCACCTAACTATGGCTACACCTTC.

The chain recombines TRBV18 with TRBJ1-5; D gene unclear. V lost 4 bases and J lost 4, with 5 bases in between. CDR3 length: 12 amino acids. Germline CDR1 is KGHSH and CDR2 is LQKENI. As DNA, the CDR3 is TGTGCCAGCTCACTAGATAATCAGCCCCAGCATTTT. It specifies CASSLDNQPQHF.

V usage is TRBV28 and J usage is TRBJ2-3, with 12 bases fitting TRBD2. The germline V gene encodes CDR1 MDHEN and CDR2 SYDVKM. The CDR3 consists of 13 residues. The V segment lost 10 bases and the J segment 5 bases; nucleotides outside the gene matches: 4. For the CDR3, the DNA is TGTGCCACCCTAGCGGGGGGGTTAGATACGCAGTATTTT. Amino acids: CATLAGGLDTQYF.

The rearrangement links TRBV10-3 to TRBJ2-7; TRBD1 aligns across 9 bases. V shed 6 bases, J shed 5 bases, and the junction held 8 bases outside the gene matches. Germline-derived CDR1 and CDR2 are ENHRY and SYGVKD. This CDR3 is 14 amino acids long. Here the CDR3 DNA reads TGTGCCATCAGGGACGGACAGGGGCGCCACGAGCAGTACTTC. Amino acids: CAIRDGQGRHEQYF.

The chain combines TRBV19 with TRBJ1-1, with D unclear. This CDR3 has 15 residues. V lost 3 bases and J lost 6, with 17 bases in between. The germline V gene has CDR1 LNHDA and CDR2 SQIVND (reference sequence). CDR3 region: CASSIYPGLDSEAFF. The CDR3 region has the DNA TGTGCCAGTAGTATTTATCCCGGACTGGATTCTGAAGCTTTCTTT.

The CDR3 spells CASSLAGGRRNNEQFF. The CDR3, as DNA: TGTGCCAGCAGCTTAGCCGGTGGTCGGAGAAACAATGAGCAGTTCTTC. The gene calls are TRBV7-9 and TRBJ2-1; D not resolved. Germline V gene lookup returns CDR1 SEHNR and CDR2 FQNEAQ (reference sequence). The CDR3 contains 16 residues. V lost 0 bases, J lost 5 bases, and 14 bases lay in between.

The V call is TRBV19, the J call TRBJ1-5; D perhaps matches TRBD1 (5 bases). The CDR3 is made up of 16 amino acids. V gave up 5 bases and J gave up 0 bases, with 14 bases separating them. From germline, CDR1 is LNHDA and CDR2 SQIVND (reference sequence). The CDR3 loop reads CASSPRGGNSNQPQHF. The CDR3 DNA reads as TGTGCCAGTAGTCCCCGGGGGGGGAATAGCAATCAGCCCCAGCATTTT.

The rearrangement uses TRBV6-5 and TRBJ1-2, with 7 bases fitting TRBD1. Germline CDR1 is MNHEY and CDR2 is SVGAGI. CDR3 length: 13 amino acids. J gave up 6 bases and V 7 bases, and 8 bases lay outside the gene matches. CDR3 residues: CASNQQGFDGYTF. For the CDR3, the DNA is TGTGCCAGCAACCAACAGGGGTTTGATGGCTACACCTTC.

The V and J genes are TRBV5-1 and TRBJ2-1, with D possibly being TRBD1 (6 bases). This CDR3 is 15 amino acids long. Trimming cost V 4 bases and J 6 bases, with 17 bases left between them. Germline V CDR1 and CDR2: SGHRS, YFSETQ. The CDR3 reads CASSPAWGRRNEQFF. DNA for the CDR3: TGCGCCAGCAGCCCCGCGTGGGGGCGCCGCAATGAGCAGTTCTTC.

The J gene is TRBJ2-2, the V gene TRBV5-1, with D maybe TRBD2 (5 bases). Germline V CDR1 and CDR2: SGHRS, YFSETQ. V was clipped by 4 bases and J by 1 base, with 14 bases between them. The CDR3 sequence is 16 residues long. CDR3 loop: CASSGSLGLNTGELFF. The CDR3 coding sequence is TGCGCCAGCAGCGGGAGCTTAGGACTGAACACCGGGGAGCTGTTTTTT.

This clone was recorded only once. The same CDR3 can be traced to other DNA sequences in this sample. This chain uses TRBV7-2 with TRBJ2-5; perhaps TRBD2 as D (6 bases). CDR3 length: 13 residues. The V end lost 5 bases, the J end lost 2 bases, and 9 bases lay between the germline ends. The germline V gene has CDR1 SGHTA and CDR2 FQGNSA. The CDR3 DNA sequence: TGTGCCAGCAGCCGGGACTTTCAAGAGACCCAGTACTTC. Its translation is CASSRDFQETQYF.

This clone was counted only a few times. J is TRBJ1-1 and V is TRBV7-9; the D is unclear. Trimming removed 5 bases at V and 2 bases at J, with 6 bases between. This CDR3 has 12 residues. Germline CDR1 and CDR2: SEHNR and FQNEAQ (reference sequence). This CDR3 reads CASSPVNTEAFF. The CDR3 region has the DNA TGTGCCAGCAGCCCCGTTAACACTGAAGCTTTCTTT. Filled out from reference TRBV7-9 and TRBJ1-1, the complete variable domain reads DTGVSQNPRHKITKRGQNVTFRCDPISEHNRLYWYRQTLGQGPEFLTYFQNEAQLEKSRLLSDRFSAERPKGSFSTLEIQRTEQGDSAMYLCASSPVNTEAFFGQGTRLTVV.

V is TRBV7-9 and J is TRBJ2-4, with TRBD1 identical over 7 bases. With V trimmed by 4 bases and J by 0 bases, 6 bases remained unmatched. CDR1 is SEHNR and CDR2 is FQNEAQ in the germline V gene (reference sequence). This CDR3 contains 16 residues. CDR3 residues: CASSSTGPLAKNIQYF. The CDR3 nucleotides read TGTGCCAGCAGCTCGACAGGGCCCCTAGCCAAAAACATTCAGTACTTC.

The rearrangement joins TRBV28 to TRBJ1-5; D perhaps matches TRBD1 (5 bases). Germline V CDR1 and CDR2: MDHEN, SYDVKM. The CDR3 runs to 15 residues. V lost 2 bases and J lost 2, with 10 bases in between. The CDR3 DNA sequence: TGTGCCAGCAGTTTAGGGGGACTTGGCAATCAGCCCCAGCATTTT. It codes for CASSLGGLGNQPQHF. Full variable domain (missing parts from reference TRBV28 and TRBJ1-5): DVKVTQSSRYLVKRTGEKVFLECVQDMDHENMFWYRQDPGLGLRLIYFSYDVKMKEKGDIPEGYSVSREKKERFSLILESASTNQTSMYLCASSLGGLGNQPQHFGDGTRLSIL.

The genes are TRBV5-1 and TRBJ2-3, with D maybe TRBD1 (6 bases). The CDR3 is 17 amino acids. Trimming cost V 0 bases and J 0 bases, with 14 bases left between them. The germline CDR1 and CDR2 sequences are SGHRS and YFSETQ. The CDR3 coding sequence is TGCGCCAGCAGCTTGGCCCCGACAGGAGTAAGCACAGATACGCAGTATTTT. This sequence encodes CASSLAPTGVSTDTQYF.

This sequence joins TRBV28 and TRBJ1-2; 7 nucleotides align to TRBD1. J was trimmed by 8 bases and V by 5 bases; bases with no gene match: 8. Germline lookup yields CDR1 MDHEN and CDR2 SYDVKM. CDR3 length: 13 amino acids. The CDR3 spells CASSGRDSGGYTF. Here the CDR3 DNA reads TGTGCCAGCAGTGGCCGGGACAGTGGAGGCTACACCTTC.

The chain joins TRBV27 to TRBJ2-3; 8 bases match TRBD2. V trimming: 8 bases; J trimming: 6 bases; junction bases outside the gene matches: 16. The germline V gene encodes CDR1 MNHEY and CDR2 SMNVEV (reference sequence). The CDR3 is 16 amino acids. DNA of the CDR3: TGTGCCAGCTCAGATCGCCCGGGACTAGGAGGGGATACGCAGTATTTT. It specifies CASSDRPGLGGDTQYF.

The CDR3 coding sequence is TGTGCCACCGAGGCGGGAGGCGGGGCGACCTACGAGCAGTACGTC. Translation: CATEAGGGATYEQYV. The chain employs TRBV15 and TRBJ2-7; 8 bases map to TRBD2. The CDR3 runs to 15 residues. Germline loops: CDR1 LNHNV, CDR2 YYDKDF (reference sequence). V lost 8 bases and J lost 2; bases outside the gene matches: 11.

CDR3 in amino acids: CASSFQMNTGELFF. The CDR3 coding sequence is TGTGCCAGCAGCTTTCAGATGAACACCGGGGAGCTGTTTTTT. The chain has TRBV5-5 and TRBJ2-2; D uncertain. The CDR3 runs 14 residues. The V end lost 2 bases, the J end lost 1 base, and 6 bases lay between the germline ends. The germline CDR1 and CDR2 sequences are SGHKS and YYEKEE (reference sequence).

The J gene is TRBJ1-5, the V gene TRBV19, with no clear D. Deletions cut 3 bases from V and 0 bases from J, with 9 bases between. The CDR3 totals 15 residues. CDR1 and CDR2 from the germline V gene are LNHDA and SQIVND (reference sequence). The DNA for the CDR3 is TGTGCCAGTAGTATCCGCGATCATAGCAATCAGCCCCAGCATTTT. This encodes CASSIRDHSNQPQHF.

The genes are TRBV2 and TRBJ2-1, with TRBD2 as a possible D gene (5 bases). Trimming stripped 5 bases from V and 9 bases from J, with 11 bases between. CDR1 and CDR2 (germline): SNHLY, FYNNEI. The CDR3 is 12 amino acids. CDR3 sequence (DNA): TGTGCCAGCAGTAGCCCTAGCAGTGAGCAGTTCTTC. Its translation: CASSSPSSEQFF.